This T cell receptor (beta chain) was observed in a study of T cells after yellow fever vaccination. For the study at large: With SMART-Seq v4 Ultra Low Input, the fractions containing low cell numbers were prepared. The study's findings and limits: Relatively few clonotypes were ones that appeared in both CD4 and CD8 compartments.

TCRdb ran MiXCR on the 5' RACE reads and lists one entry per CDR3 protein. There are 620,000 or so distinct CDR3 sequences in the sample; 10% to 15% occur only once, and just under 15% lies in the top ten. This clonotype was counted a few times. Its antigen is not known. The source of this sequence is a man aged 25-45 years who received the YFV17D yellow fever vaccine. The sequencing here drew on PBMCs, taken on the day of the yellow fever booster vaccination.

The CDR3 region is CASSLASGGGYTF. The CDR3 nucleotides are TGTGCCAGCAGCTTAGCAAGTGGTGGGGGCTACACCTTC. The V and J genes are TRBV7-2 and TRBJ1-2; D ambiguous. CDR3 size: 13 residues. Trimming cost V 0 bases and J 8 bases, with 10 bases left between them. Germline V gene sequence: CDR1 SGHTA, CDR2 FQGNSA.